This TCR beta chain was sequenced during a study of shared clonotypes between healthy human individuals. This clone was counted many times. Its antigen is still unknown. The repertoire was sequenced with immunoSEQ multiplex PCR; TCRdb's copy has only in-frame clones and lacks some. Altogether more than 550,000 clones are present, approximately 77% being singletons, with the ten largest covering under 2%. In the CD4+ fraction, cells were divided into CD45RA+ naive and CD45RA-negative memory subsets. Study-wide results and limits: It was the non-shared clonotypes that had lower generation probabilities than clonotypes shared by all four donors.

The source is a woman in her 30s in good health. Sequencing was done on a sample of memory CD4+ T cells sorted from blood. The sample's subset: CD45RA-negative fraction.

The CDR3 sequence: CASSEQTTEAFF. DNA for the CDR3: TGTGCCAGCAGTGAACAGACCACTGAAGCTTTCTTT. The chain recombines TRBV25-1 with TRBJ1-1; D unresolved. This CDR3 has 12 amino acids. Germline CDR1 is MGHDK and CDR2 is SYGVNS. Deletions cut 2 bases from V and 4 bases from J, with 5 bases between.